A selection of T cell receptor beta chains follows, all from one sample in a study of STAT3 mutations in large granular lymphocyte leukemia. The protocol was immunoSEQ multiplex PCR, while the TCRdb copy is restricted to in-frame clones and leaves out a portion. Here the sample spans 8,500 to 11,000 clones, about 85% being singletons. The specimen was peripheral blood mononuclear cells. The receptors derive from a man aged 60 to 75 with T-cell large granular lymphocyte leukemia. Some clones in this sample may be carry-over from other donors' samples. Both conserved end residues are part of each CDR3. D genes are given only for firm matches. Only some rows state a clone size, as once, few, many or a class for expanded clones.

j_call	clone_size	d_call	v_call	cdr3_length	cdr3_aa	cdr3_nt
TRBJ2-3	.	.	TRBV10-2	14	CASSAGHRTDTQYF	TGCGCCAGCAGTGCGGGACATCGCACAGATACGCAGTATTTT
TRBJ2-7	.	TRBD2	TRBV5-4	16	CASSRAGGEVSYEQYF	TGTGCCAGCAGCCGCGCGGGGGGGGAGGTCTCCTACGAGCAGTACTTC
TRBJ2-1	.	.	TRBV29-1	10	CSVLNREQFF	TGCAGCGTTCTAAACCGAGAGCAGTTCTTC
TRBJ2-7	.	TRBD1	TRBV28	16	CASSIAGTGDSYEQYF	TGTGCCAGCAGCATCGCCGGGACAGGCGACTCCTACGAGCAGTACTTC
TRBJ2-3	once	TRBD2	TRBV5-1	14	CASNPGLPTDTQYF	TGCGCCAGTAACCCGGGACTACCAACAGATACGCAGTATTTT
TRBJ2-1	.	.	TRBV18	16	CASSPGTGTSYNEQFF	TGTGCCAGCTCACCCGGGACTGGAACCTCCTACAATGAGCAGTTCTTC
TRBJ2-3	few	TRBD2	TRBV4-1	15	CASSQEQRETDTQYF	TGCGCCAGCAGCCAAGAACAGCGGGAGACAGATACGCAGTATTTT
TRBJ2-3	.	TRBD1	TRBV5-5	16	CASSTSGTGWTDTQYF	TGTGCCAGCAGCACAAGCGGGACAGGGTGGACAGATACGCAGTATTTT
TRBJ1-4	.	.	TRBV18	14	CASSPNQGSEKLFF	TGTGCCAGCTCACCAAATCAGGGAAGTGAAAAACTGTTTTTT
TRBJ2-7	.	.	TRBV5-4	15	CASSLAGEGSYEQYF	TGTGCCAGCAGCTTGGCAGGAGAGGGGTCCTACGAGCAGTACTTC
TRBJ1-4	.	.	TRBV19	13	CASTTGRGEKLFF	TGTGCCAGCACAACAGGGAGAGGTGAAAAACTGTTTTTT
TRBJ1-5	.	.	TRBV27	14	CASSRSGGWQPQHF	TGTGCCAGCAGTCGCAGCGGGGGGTGGCAGCCCCAGCATTTT
TRBJ2-5	.	.	TRBV5-1	14	CASSPREPGETQYF	TGCGCCAGCAGTCCCCGGGAGCCCGGAGAGACCCAGTACTTC
TRBJ2-7	.	.	TRBV6-5	12	CASSSVAYEQYF	TGTGCCAGCAGTTCAGTAGCCTACGAGCAGTACTTC
TRBJ2-3	once	.	TRBV7-2	16	CASSLKGDISTDTQYF	TGTGCCAGCAGCTTAAAGGGGGACATTAGCACAGATACGCAGTATTTT
TRBJ2-3	few	.	TRBV5-1	13	CASSFTTSDTQYF	TGCGCCAGCAGCTTTACCACCTCAGATACGCAGTATTTT
TRBJ1-2	.	.	TRBV30	13	CAWSASLDYGYTF	TGTGCCTGGAGTGCCTCGTTGGACTATGGCTACACCTTC
TRBJ2-3	.	.	TRBV28	17	CASSLSSGTFLTDTQYF	TGTGCCAGCAGTTTGTCCAGCGGCACCTTCCTCACAGATACGCAGTATTTT
TRBJ2-1	.	TRBD2	TRBV4-1	19	CASSKPGTSGRGIYNEQFF	TGCGCCAGCAGCAAACCCGGGACTAGCGGGAGGGGAATCTACAATGAGCAGTTCTTC
TRBJ1-5	few	.	TRBV10-3	14	CAISEDIFDQPQHF	TGTGCCATCAGTGAGGACATATTCGATCAGCCCCAGCATTTT
TRBJ2-7	.	.	TRBV20-1	11	CSAPFTYEQYF	TGCAGCGCCCCGTTCACCTACGAGCAGTACTTC
TRBJ1-2	.	TRBD1	TRBV11-2	16	CASSLDSGTGLYGYTF	TGTGCCAGCAGCTTAGACTCCGGGACAGGCCTCTATGGCTACACCTTC
TRBJ2-7	.	TRBD1	TRBV4-3	15	CASSRGTGPSYEQYF	TGCGCCAGCAGCCGAGGGACAGGACCGTCCTACGAGCAGTACTTC
TRBJ2-7	few	TRBD2	TRBV19	14	CASSGALAGDEQYF	TGTGCCAGTAGTGGAGCTTTAGCGGGAGACGAGCAGTACTTC
TRBJ2-2	.	TRBD1	TRBV6-1	15	CASCRDRGNTGELFF	TGTGCCAGCTGCAGGGACAGGGGTAACACCGGGGAGCTGTTTTTT
TRBJ2-1	.	TRBD2	TRBV11-2	15	CASSFTSGTYNEQFF	TGTGCCAGCAGCTTTACTAGCGGGACTTACAATGAGCAGTTCTTC
TRBJ1-3	.	.	TRBV30	13	CAWSVSGGNTIYF	TGTGCCTGGAGTGTGTCGGGAGGAAACACCATATATTTT
TRBJ2-5	.	.	TRBV19	14	CASSIGRGQETQYF	TGTGCCAGTAGTATAGGCAGGGGTCAAGAGACCCAGTACTTC
TRBJ2-2	.	.	TRBV28	12	CASRRYTGELFF	TGTGCCAGCCGGCGGTACACCGGGGAGCTGTTTTTT
TRBJ2-5	.	TRBD2	TRBV4-1	15	CASSVRLAGRETQYF	TGCGCCAGCAGCGTCCGACTAGCGGGAAGGGAGACCCAGTACTTC
TRBJ1-1	.	TRBD1	TRBV19	17	CASSPHRGRGRDTEAFF	TGTGCCAGTAGTCCGCACAGGGGGCGAGGCCGGGACACTGAAGCTTTCTTT
TRBJ2-5	few	TRBD2	TRBV2	14	CASSGGGRGETQYF	TGTGCCAGCAGTGGAGGCGGGAGGGGGGAGACCCAGTACTTC
TRBJ2-7	.	.	TRBV20-1	11	CSARGWYEQYF	TGCAGTGCTAGAGGGTGGTACGAGCAGTACTTC
TRBJ2-7	.	.	TRBV7-6	13	CASSLNEAYEQYF	TGTGCCAGCAGCTTAAACGAGGCCTACGAGCAGTACTTC
TRBJ2-7	once	TRBD1	TRBV28	14	CASSRQGSLYEQYF	TGTGCCAGCAGTAGACAGGGATCCCTTTACGAGCAGTACTTC
TRBJ1-1	.	.	TRBV4-3	14	CASSPGTEGFEAFF	TGCGCCAGCAGCCCCGGGACGGAAGGTTTTGAAGCTTTCTTT
TRBJ2-5	.	.	TRBV5-4	13	CASSLGQQETQYF	TGTGCCAGCAGCTTGGGACAGCAAGAGACCCAGTACTTC
TRBJ2-5	.	.	TRBV7-2	15	CASSYQQGPGETQYF	TGTGCCAGCAGCTACCAACAGGGCCCAGGGGAGACCCAGTACTTC
TRBJ2-5	.	TRBD2	TRBV2	14	CASKLAGDQETQYF	TGTGCCAGCAAGCTAGCGGGGGACCAAGAGACCCAGTACTTC
TRBJ2-7	once	.	TRBV6-1	14	CASSEALRGYEQYF	TGTGCCAGCAGTGAAGCGCTTCGGGGATACGAGCAGTACTTC